This note documents a single T cell receptor (beta chain) sequence. Its antigen is still unknown. Libraries were prepared by immunoSEQ multiplex PCR; TCRdb keeps only in-frame clonotypes and omits some of them. Of approximately 89,000 clones in the sample, around 84% were seen once. This entry comes from a study of T cell responses to AZD1222 COVID-19 vaccine. Study-wide findings and caveats: Across spike, vaccine-associated CD4 TCRs were found, dominant at 160-218 and 743-854. Donors, mostly white British, included more females; clonal diversity was possibly underestimated.

This CDR3 has 14 amino acids. CDR1 and CDR2 from the germline V gene are ENHRY and SYGVKD. V lost 5 bases to trimming and J lost 4 bases; unmatched junction nucleotides: 4. Pooled in the analysis were second doses at about 4 or about 12 weeks. The rearrangement links TRBV10-3 to TRBJ2-5, with 10 bases matching TRBD2. Source: peripheral blood, taken 28 days after the second AZD1222 dose. The receptor comes from an adult who received the AZD1222 COVID-19 vaccine. The CDR3, as DNA: TGTGCCATCAGTAGCGGGGGGGCAGGAGAGACCCAGTACTTC. The encoded protein is CAISSGGAGETQYF.